The rows below give T cell receptor beta chains drawn from one sample of a study of blood T cell repertoires in COVID-19. Here immunoSEQ multiplex PCR was the method, and the copy in TCRdb shows in-frame clones only, minus some. This table has some 150,000 clones, around 82% appearing once. Specimen: peripheral blood. The receptors come from a man aged 55-75 years with COVID-19, enrolled during active disease. CDR3s include the opening cysteine and the closing phenylalanine or tryptophan. D genes are given only for firm matches. Only some rows state a clone size, as once, few, many or a class for expanded clones.

.	TRBJ1-1	.	TRBV18	TGTGCCAGCTCACCAAATACAGGGAACACTGAAGCTTTCTTT	CASSPNTGNTEAFF
.	TRBJ2-1	.	TRBV7-2	TGTGCCAGCAGCCACCCCCACGGGTACAATGAGCAGTTCTTC	CASSHPHGYNEQFF
.	TRBJ1-2	.	TRBV27	TGTGCCAGCAGTTTAGATCCGGGAGTGAGGGGCTATGGCTACACCTTC	CASSLDPGVRGYGYTF
.	TRBJ1-2	.	TRBV6-4	TGTGCCAGCAGTGACTCGACAGGCGATAACTATGGCTACACCTTC	CASSDSTGDNYGYTF
TRBD1	TRBJ1-2	.	TRBV6-5	TGTGCCAGCAGGACAGGGGATGCCTATGGCTACACCTTC	CASRTGDAYGYTF
.	TRBJ1-1	.	TRBV24-1	TGTGCCACCAGTGCGCCGGGGAACACTGAAGCTTTCTTT	CATSAPGNTEAFF
TRBD1	TRBJ2-1	.	TRBV24-1	TGTGCCACCAGTGAATCCGGGACAGGGGATACAATGAGGCAGTTCTTC	CATSESGTGDTMRQFF
.	TRBJ1-2	.	TRBV6-5	TGTGCCAGCAGTCCCGACGGGGGTGGATACGGCTACACCTTC	CASSPDGGGYGYTF
.	TRBJ1-5	.	TRBV19	TGTGCCAGTAGTATAGATCCCCGCCCGGGGAATCAGCCCCAGCATTTT	CASSIDPRPGNQPQHF
TRBD2	TRBJ2-3	.	TRBV7-2	TGTGCCAGCACCCTGGGACTAGCGGGGACTAACACAGATACGCAGTATTTT	CASTLGLAGTNTDTQYF
TRBD1	TRBJ1-6	.	TRBV15	TGTGCCACCAGCACGGGACAGGTCTGGGTTAATTCACCCCTCCACTTT	CATSTGQVWVNSPLHF
TRBD1	TRBJ2-7	.	TRBV2	TGTGCCAGCAGCCCGGGACAGGTAACCTACGAGCAGTACTTC	CASSPGQVTYEQYF
TRBD1	TRBJ1-4	.	TRBV7-8	TGTGCCAGCAGCCTGACAGGGGCAGATGAAAAACTGTTTTTT	CASSLTGADEKLFF
.	TRBJ1-2	.	TRBV10-3	TGTGCCATCAGTGCCCGGACAAACTATGGCTACACCTTC	CAISARTNYGYTF
.	TRBJ1-5	.	TRBV27	TGTGCCAGCAGTCCTGGACAGACCAATCAGCCCCAGCATTTT	CASSPGQTNQPQHF
.	TRBJ1-1	.	TRBV7-9	TGTGCCAGCAGCCCCTCGACAGCTGAAGCTTTCTTT	CASSPSTAEAFF
.	TRBJ1-6	few	TRBV13	TGTGCCAGCAGCTTGGAATCCGGGAACCCTAATTCACCCCTCCACTTT	CASSLESGNPNSPLHF
.	TRBJ1-1	.	TRBV28	TGTGCCACCGAGCCTGGGCGGGGTACCACTGAAGCTTTCTTT	CATEPGRGTTEAFF
TRBD1	TRBJ1-1	.	TRBV19	TGTGCCAGTAGTTTCAGGGGGGCAGGGAAGGATACTGAAGCTTTCTTT	CASSFRGAGKDTEAFF
.	TRBJ1-2	.	TRBV19	TGTGCCAGTAGTCCCTCCGGGGGTTCAAACTATGGCTACACCTTC	CASSPSGGSNYGYTF
.	TRBJ2-1	.	TRBV7-8	TGTGCCAGCAGCTTAGATCGCCAGGGAAACAATGAGCAGTTCTTC	CASSLDRQGNNEQFF
.	TRBJ2-3	once	TRBV6-1	TGTGCCAGCAGTGAACGGCGGGGGCGCTGGGATACGCAGTATTTT	CASSERRGRWDTQYF
.	TRBJ2-3	.	TRBV7-8	TGTGCCAGCAGCCACTACACAGATACGCAGTATTTT	CASSHYTDTQYF
TRBD1	TRBJ1-1	.	TRBV19	TGTGCCAGTAGTAGACAGGGGGCGGACACTGAAGCTTTCTTT	CASSRQGADTEAFF
.	TRBJ2-6	.	TRBV28	TGTGCCAGCAGTTTTAGTCACATAGGGGCCTCTGGGGCCAACGTCCTGACTTTC	CASSFSHIGASGANVLTF
TRBD2	TRBJ2-3	few	TRBV6-6	TGTGCCAGCAGTTTGGGACTATCACGAGGCTCAGATACGCAGTATTTT	CASSLGLSRGSDTQYF
.	TRBJ2-7	.	TRBV7-3	TGTGCCAGCAGCACGACAGGTTCCTACGAGCAGTACTTC	CASSTTGSYEQYF
.	TRBJ1-2	once	TRBV5-1	TGCGCCAGCAGGTCCCCCGGGATTGGCGCCTATGGCTACACCTTC	CASRSPGIGAYGYTF
.	TRBJ2-5	.	TRBV15	TGTGCCACCAGCAGAGCCCAGGTTGGGACCCAGTACTTC	CATSRAQVGTQYF
.	TRBJ2-7	once	TRBV19	TGTGCCAGTAGCTCACCGGGAGCGTCCTACGAGCAGTACTTC	CASSSPGASYEQYF
.	TRBJ1-3	few	TRBV30	TGTGCCTGGAAAGGGGCTGGAAACACCATATATTTT	CAWKGAGNTIYF
.	TRBJ1-6	.	TRBV2	TGTGCCAGCAGTGTAGATGCCTATAATTCACCCCTCCACTTT	CASSVDAYNSPLHF
TRBD2	TRBJ2-1	.	TRBV7-2	TGTGCCAGCAGCCTAACTAGCGGAGCCTACAATGAGCAGTTCTTC	CASSLTSGAYNEQFF
TRBD1	TRBJ1-1	.	TRBV10-3	TGTGCCATCAGCCGGACAGGGTCGAACACTGAAGCTTTCTTT	CAISRTGSNTEAFF
.	TRBJ1-1	.	TRBV18	TGTGCCAGCTCACCCGGAGTTGAGGCTGAAGCTTTCTTT	CASSPGVEAEAFF
.	TRBJ1-2	.	TRBV29-1	TGCAGCCTAGGCAGGGACTATGGCTACACCTTC	CSLGRDYGYTF
TRBD1	TRBJ1-1	.	TRBV6-5	TGTGCCAGCAGTCTAAACAGGGGGCGAGGAGCTTTCTTT	CASSLNRGRGAFF
.	TRBJ1-3	.	TRBV9	TGTGCCAGCAGCGAGGAGACGTTTTCCTCTGGAAACACCATATATTTT	CASSEETFSSGNTIYF
.	TRBJ1-1	.	TRBV15	TGTGCCACCAGCAGAGATAGAGAGGCAGGGCCTGAAGCTTTCTTT	CATSRDREAGPEAFF
.	TRBJ1-3	few	TRBV27	TGTGCCAGCAAAATAGACAGTTTCTCTGGAAACACCATATATTTT	CASKIDSFSGNTIYF
TRBD1	TRBJ1-5	.	TRBV6-5	TGTGCCAGCAGTACCGGACAGGGTGGTAAGCCCCAGCATTTT	CASSTGQGGKPQHF
TRBD1	TRBJ1-2	once	TRBV4-1	TGCGCCAGCAGCCAAGGAGGACAGGGGAACTATGGCTACACCTTC	CASSQGGQGNYGYTF
.	TRBJ2-5	once	TRBV29-1	TGCAGCGTTAGATACAGGGGACTCCGACAAGAGACCCAGTACTTC	CSVRYRGLRQETQYF
TRBD2	TRBJ2-2	few	TRBV4-1	TGCGCCAGCAGCCAATCCAACATGGGACTATCGACCGGGGAGCTGTTTTTT	CASSQSNMGLSTGELFF
.	TRBJ1-4	.	TRBV12-3/TRBV12-4	TGTGCCAGCAGTGGACAGATTAATGAAAAACTGTTTTTT	CASSGQINEKLFF
TRBD1	TRBJ1-2	.	TRBV29-1	TGCAGCGTCGGGACAGAAGTCGGCACCTTC	CSVGTEVGTF
.	TRBJ2-5	.	TRBV6-5	TGTGCCAGCAGTTACATAGGCAGAGGTCAAGAGACCCAGTACTTC	CASSYIGRGQETQYF
TRBD2	TRBJ2-3	.	TRBV14	TGTGCCAGCAGCCAACCCTCTCTAGCGGTTTCAGATACGCAGTATTTT	CASSQPSLAVSDTQYF
.	TRBJ2-5	.	TRBV21-1	TGTGCCAGCAGCCATTATTCCGGGACAAAAAAAGAGACCCAGTACTTC	CASSHYSGTKKETQYF
.	TRBJ1-2	.	TRBV6-2/TRBV6-3	TGTGCCAGCAGTAAGACACCCCCTAACTATGGCTACACCTTC	CASSKTPPNYGYTF
TRBD2	TRBJ2-2	.	TRBV6-2/TRBV6-3	TGTGCCAGCAGCCTACTAGCGGGGGGGCGCACCGGGGAGCTGTTTTTT	CASSLLAGGRTGELFF
.	TRBJ1-6	.	TRBV27	TGTGCCAGCAGTTTACGCCAGGGAGGTTATAATTCACCCCTCCACTTT	CASSLRQGGYNSPLHF
.	TRBJ1-1	.	TRBV19	TGTGCCAGTAGTATAGATGGGGCTGACACTGAAGCTTTCTTT	CASSIDGADTEAFF